This T cell receptor (beta chain) was found in a study of T cells after yellow fever vaccination. The study, taken as a whole, reports: Only a small proportion of the clonotypes turned up in both the CD4 and the CD8 compartments, likely arising from convergent recombination. One caveat is that FACS-sorted repertoires could contain abundant clonotypes contaminating from the bulk population. Reappearance after the booster was observed for most primary-vaccination clones (around 95% CD4, more than 70% CD8).

The study made its TCR cDNA through 5'RACE template switching. That step introduced a universal primer site along with UMIs. TCRdb redid the calling of the 5' RACE reads with MiXCR, one entry per CDR3 protein. The sample lists around 250,000 distinct CDR3 sequences, 6.9% occurring once. This clonotype was detected ten times or more. The antigen remains unidentified. CDR3 size: 16 residues. The J segment lost 7 bases and the V segment lost 2 bases, leaving 7 bases of the junction unmatched. Per germline, CDR1 LGHNA and CDR2 YSLEER. The receptor was isolated from a man aged 25 to 45 who received the YFV17D yellow fever vaccine. The sequenced sample was CD4+ T cells sorted from PBMCs, obtained 15 days after the yellow fever booster vaccination. The genes are TRBV4-3 and TRBJ2-2; 10 positions match TRBD1. The CDR3 sequence is CASSQPPGTGVGELFF. The CDR3 coding sequence is TGCGCCAGCAGCCAACCACCCGGGACAGGGGTCGGGGAGCTGTTTTTT.